This T cell receptor beta chain was observed in a study of T-cell reconstitution after alpha-beta-depleted transplantation in children. Using unique molecular identifiers, the investigators prepared the TCRbeta library. TCRdb re-derived calls from the PCR reads in MiXCR, one entry per CDR3 protein. The sample contains just under 350,000 distinct CDR3 sequences, around 16% of which appear only once. Per germline, CDR1 MNHEY and CDR2 SMNVEV (reference sequence). Deletions cut 3 bases from V and 0 bases from J, with 11 bases between. This CDR3 contains 15 residues. The sequence was obtained from a male patient aged 2 to 10 who had a stem cell transplant for acute lymphoblastic leukemia, so the T cells may come from the graft donor. Material: PBMCs, mostly from graft donor cells, obtained 360 days after TCRalphabeta/CD19-depleted stem cell transplant. The chain carries TRBV27 and TRBJ1-2; D possibly corresponds to TRBD1 (6 bases). CDR3: CASSFHRDTNYGYTF. The DNA for the CDR3 is TGTGCCAGCAGTTTTCACCGGGACACTAACTATGGCTACACCTTC.